This is a list of T cell receptor beta chains from one sample in a study of cytomegalovirus exposure and HLA in healthy donors. The table came from immunoSEQ multiplex PCR; TCRdb's copy has only in-frame clones and leaves some out. The sample gives approximately 130,000 clones, approximately 72% of which show up once; around 9.1% is in the top ten. The sequencing sample was made of PBMCs. All receptors come from a woman aged 50 to 65 in good health and CMV-seropositive. CDR3s include the opening cysteine and the closing phenylalanine or tryptophan. D genes are given only for firm matches. Some rows mark clone size as missing; the rest say once, few, many or name a class of expanded clone.

j_call: TRBJ2-1; clone_size: NA; d_call: NA; v_call: TRBV2; cdr3_length: 14; cdr3_aa: CASSEGGTYNEQFF; cdr3_nt: TGTGCCAGCAGTGAAGGCGGAACCTACAATGAGCAGTTCTTC
j_call: TRBJ1-1; clone_size: NA; d_call: TRBD1; v_call: TRBV5-6; cdr3_length: 14; cdr3_aa: CASSRTGGNTEAFF; cdr3_nt: TGTGCCAGCAGCCGGACAGGAGGGAACACTGAAGCTTTCTTT
j_call: TRBJ1-2; clone_size: few; d_call: NA; v_call: TRBV15; cdr3_length: 15; cdr3_aa: CATSRGAGTNYGYTF; cdr3_nt: TGTGCCACCAGCAGAGGGGCAGGGACTAACTATGGCTACACCTTC
j_call: TRBJ2-1; clone_size: NA; d_call: TRBD1; v_call: TRBV5-4; cdr3_length: 16; cdr3_aa: CASSPTDRVIRNEQFF; cdr3_nt: TGTGCCAGCAGCCCCACCGACAGGGTAATTCGTAATGAGCAGTTCTTC
j_call: TRBJ2-7; clone_size: NA; d_call: NA; v_call: TRBV13; cdr3_length: 12; cdr3_aa: CASSLFGYEQYF; cdr3_nt: TGTGCCAGCAGCTTATTCGGCTACGAGCAGTACTTC
j_call: TRBJ1-1; clone_size: NA; d_call: NA; v_call: TRBV9; cdr3_length: 14; cdr3_aa: CASSPEAGYTEAFF; cdr3_nt: TGTGCCAGCAGCCCCGAAGCGGGATACACTGAAGCTTTCTTT
j_call: TRBJ1-5; clone_size: NA; d_call: TRBD1; v_call: TRBV4-2; cdr3_length: 18; cdr3_aa: CASSPPRTGGEVGQPQHF; cdr3_nt: TGTGCCAGCAGCCCTCCGAGGACAGGGGGCGAGGTAGGTCAGCCCCAGCATTTT
j_call: TRBJ2-5; clone_size: NA; d_call: NA; v_call: TRBV19; cdr3_length: 15; cdr3_aa: CASSRTATIQETQYF; cdr3_nt: TGTGCCAGTAGTCGGACAGCGACGATACAAGAGACCCAGTACTTC
j_call: TRBJ1-5; clone_size: NA; d_call: NA; v_call: TRBV19; cdr3_length: 15; cdr3_aa: CASRPGQWRNQPQHF; cdr3_nt: TGTGCCAGTAGACCGGGACAATGGAGAAATCAGCCCCAGCATTTT
j_call: TRBJ2-7; clone_size: many; d_call: TRBD1; v_call: TRBV15; cdr3_length: 16; cdr3_aa: CATSNPGQGSAYEQYF; cdr3_nt: TGTGCCACCAGCAACCCGGGACAGGGGTCCGCCTACGAGCAGTACTTC
j_call: TRBJ1-2; clone_size: NA; d_call: TRBD1; v_call: TRBV5-4; cdr3_length: 14; cdr3_aa: CASSIGQGRDGYTF; cdr3_nt: TGTGCCAGCAGCATAGGACAGGGACGTGATGGCTACACCTTC
j_call: TRBJ2-4; clone_size: NA; d_call: TRBD1; v_call: TRBV6-1; cdr3_length: 18; cdr3_aa: CASSEAPGTGTLQDVQYF; cdr3_nt: TGTGCCAGCAGTGAAGCTCCCGGGACAGGGACACTTCAGGACGTTCAGTACTTC
j_call: TRBJ2-7; clone_size: once; d_call: TRBD1; v_call: TRBV7-9; cdr3_length: 17; cdr3_aa: CASSQGSGQGARYEQYF; cdr3_nt: TGTGCCAGCAGCCAAGGGTCCGGGCAGGGGGCGCGGTACGAGCAGTACTTC
j_call: TRBJ1-2; clone_size: NA; d_call: NA; v_call: TRBV5-1; cdr3_length: 14; cdr3_aa: CASSWGEANYGYTF; cdr3_nt: TGCGCCAGCAGCTGGGGGGAGGCTAACTATGGCTACACCTTC
j_call: TRBJ2-2; clone_size: NA; d_call: NA; v_call: TRBV7-3; cdr3_length: 16; cdr3_aa: CASSPRAGSNTGELFF; cdr3_nt: TGTGCCAGCAGCCCCCGCGCAGGGTCGAACACCGGGGAGCTGTTTTTT
j_call: TRBJ1-2; clone_size: NA; d_call: TRBD1; v_call: TRBV4-2; cdr3_length: 15; cdr3_aa: CASSQDNRGRDGYTF; cdr3_nt: TGTGCCAGCAGCCAAGACAACAGGGGGCGGGATGGCTACACCTTC
j_call: TRBJ1-3; clone_size: NA; d_call: NA; v_call: TRBV19; cdr3_length: 14; cdr3_aa: CASSISGSGNTIYF; cdr3_nt: TGTGCCAGTAGTATCAGTGGCTCTGGAAACACCATATATTTT
j_call: TRBJ1-1; clone_size: NA; d_call: NA; v_call: TRBV29-1; cdr3_length: 13; cdr3_aa: CSVNGASRTEAFF; cdr3_nt: TGCAGCGTTAATGGGGCCTCGAGGACTGAAGCTTTCTTT
j_call: TRBJ1-2; clone_size: NA; d_call: NA; v_call: TRBV5-4; cdr3_length: 15; cdr3_aa: CASSLGGDLAYGYTF; cdr3_nt: TGTGCCAGCAGCTTGGGAGGGGACTTGGCCTATGGCTACACCTTC
j_call: TRBJ1-1; clone_size: NA; d_call: NA; v_call: TRBV7-9; cdr3_length: 16; cdr3_aa: CASSVRSRRENTEAFF; cdr3_nt: TGTGCCAGCAGCGTAAGGTCGAGGAGGGAGAACACTGAAGCTTTCTTT
j_call: TRBJ2-3; clone_size: NA; d_call: NA; v_call: TRBV27; cdr3_length: 16; cdr3_aa: CASSLYTVASTDTQYF; cdr3_nt: TGTGCCAGCAGTTTATATACGGTTGCTAGCACAGATACGCAGTATTTT
j_call: TRBJ2-7; clone_size: NA; d_call: NA; v_call: TRBV11-3; cdr3_length: 16; cdr3_aa: CASSLGGAGETYEQYF; cdr3_nt: TGTGCCAGCAGCTTAGGTGGGGCAGGGGAAACCTACGAGCAGTACTTC
j_call: TRBJ2-1; clone_size: NA; d_call: TRBD2; v_call: TRBV30; cdr3_length: 15; cdr3_aa: CAWSPRSGSLTEQFF; cdr3_nt: TGTGCCTGGAGTCCCAGGAGCGGGAGCCTCACTGAGCAGTTCTTC
j_call: TRBJ1-2; clone_size: NA; d_call: TRBD1; v_call: TRBV29-1; cdr3_length: 13; cdr3_aa: CSVVGQGMNGYTF; cdr3_nt: TGCAGCGTTGTGGGACAGGGTATGAATGGCTACACCTTC
j_call: TRBJ2-7; clone_size: NA; d_call: NA; v_call: TRBV20-1; cdr3_length: 11; cdr3_aa: CSAGRGYEQYF; cdr3_nt: TGCAGTGCGGGGCGAGGATACGAGCAGTACTTC
j_call: TRBJ2-6; clone_size: NA; d_call: TRBD1; v_call: TRBV4-1; cdr3_length: 19; cdr3_aa: CASSHRPGQGAPGANVLTF; cdr3_nt: TGCGCCAGCAGCCACCGACCGGGACAGGGGGCTCCTGGGGCCAACGTCCTGACTTTC
j_call: TRBJ2-1; clone_size: NA; d_call: NA; v_call: TRBV5-5; cdr3_length: 15; cdr3_aa: CASSLGGSSYNEQFF; cdr3_nt: TGTGCCAGCAGTCTAGGCGGTAGCTCCTACAATGAGCAGTTCTTC
j_call: TRBJ2-7; clone_size: NA; d_call: TRBD1; v_call: TRBV4-1; cdr3_length: 16; cdr3_aa: CASSPRRTGDAYEQYF; cdr3_nt: TGCGCCAGCAGCCCCAGACGAACAGGGGATGCCTACGAGCAGTACTTC
j_call: TRBJ2-2; clone_size: NA; d_call: NA; v_call: TRBV5-6; cdr3_length: 14; cdr3_aa: CASSSLGGSGELFF; cdr3_nt: TGTGCCAGCAGCTCCTTAGGAGGGTCCGGGGAGCTGTTTTTT
j_call: TRBJ1-1; clone_size: NA; d_call: TRBD1; v_call: TRBV7-2; cdr3_length: 15; cdr3_aa: CASSVRQGWSTEAFF; cdr3_nt: TGTGCCAGCAGCGTAAGACAGGGGTGGAGCACTGAAGCTTTCTTT
j_call: TRBJ1-1; clone_size: NA; d_call: NA; v_call: TRBV4-3; cdr3_length: 13; cdr3_aa: CASSQDRNTEAFF; cdr3_nt: TGCGCCAGCAGCCAAGACAGGAACACTGAAGCTTTCTTT
j_call: TRBJ1-2; clone_size: NA; d_call: TRBD1; v_call: TRBV6-4; cdr3_length: 14; cdr3_aa: CASSDSGTGYGYTF; cdr3_nt: TGTGCCAGCAGTGACTCCGGGACAGGTTATGGCTACACCTTC
j_call: TRBJ2-3; clone_size: NA; d_call: NA; v_call: TRBV30; cdr3_length: 13; cdr3_aa: CAWSVGGDRLSYF; cdr3_nt: TGTGCCTGGAGTGTGGGGGGAGACCGCCTGTCGTATTTT
j_call: TRBJ1-6; clone_size: NA; d_call: NA; v_call: TRBV2; cdr3_length: 14; cdr3_aa: CASRADTQNSPLHF; cdr3_nt: TGTGCCAGCAGGGCGGACACGCAGAATTCACCCCTCCACTTT
j_call: TRBJ2-1; clone_size: NA; d_call: TRBD2; v_call: TRBV27; cdr3_length: 14; cdr3_aa: CASSLYVAGNEQFF; cdr3_nt: TGTGCCAGCAGTTTATACGTAGCGGGCAATGAGCAGTTCTTC
j_call: TRBJ2-1; clone_size: NA; d_call: NA; v_call: TRBV5-1; cdr3_length: 14; cdr3_aa: CASSPGLQLNEQFF; cdr3_nt: TGCGCCAGCAGCCCGGGACTCCAATTGAATGAGCAGTTCTTC
j_call: TRBJ2-1; clone_size: few; d_call: NA; v_call: TRBV5-1; cdr3_length: 13; cdr3_aa: CASSLVPGGEQFF; cdr3_nt: TGCGCCAGCAGCTTGGTTCCCGGCGGTGAGCAGTTCTTC
j_call: TRBJ2-7; clone_size: NA; d_call: NA; v_call: TRBV30; cdr3_length: 11; cdr3_aa: CAWSQATEQYF; cdr3_nt: TGTGCCTGGAGTCAAGCTACCGAGCAGTACTTC
j_call: TRBJ2-7; clone_size: NA; d_call: TRBD2; v_call: TRBV2; cdr3_length: 16; cdr3_aa: CASSGTWTSGKYEQYF; cdr3_nt: TGTGCCAGCAGTGGAACGTGGACTAGCGGGAAATACGAGCAGTACTTC
j_call: TRBJ1-5; clone_size: NA; d_call: TRBD1; v_call: TRBV7-2; cdr3_length: 16; cdr3_aa: CASSIQGAHSNQPQHF; cdr3_nt: TGTGCCAGCAGCATACAGGGGGCCCATAGCAATCAGCCCCAGCATTTT
j_call: TRBJ1-2; clone_size: NA; d_call: TRBD1; v_call: TRBV19; cdr3_length: 14; cdr3_aa: CASRRTGQAYGYTF; cdr3_nt: TGTGCCAGTCGAAGGACAGGGCAAGCCTATGGCTACACCTTC
j_call: TRBJ2-3; clone_size: NA; d_call: NA; v_call: TRBV2; cdr3_length: 13; cdr3_aa: CASSPGPGSSPYF; cdr3_nt: TGTGCCAGCAGTCCTGGACCGGGGAGCTCACCGTATTTT
j_call: TRBJ1-2; clone_size: NA; d_call: TRBD1; v_call: TRBV7-9; cdr3_length: 12; cdr3_aa: CASSQTGDGYTF; cdr3_nt: TGTGCCAGCAGCCAGACAGGGGATGGCTACACCTTC
j_call: TRBJ2-5; clone_size: NA; d_call: NA; v_call: TRBV5-1; cdr3_length: 16; cdr3_aa: CASSLAGRGTQETQYF; cdr3_nt: TGCGCCAGCAGCTTGGCGGGCAGGGGAACACAAGAGACCCAGTACTTC
j_call: TRBJ1-1; clone_size: NA; d_call: TRBD1; v_call: TRBV4-1; cdr3_length: 14; cdr3_aa: CASSQVWDRVKAFF; cdr3_nt: TGCGCCAGCAGCCAAGTATGGGACAGGGTTAAAGCTTTCTTT
j_call: TRBJ2-5; clone_size: NA; d_call: NA; v_call: TRBV2; cdr3_length: 12; cdr3_aa: CASLRGGETQYF; cdr3_nt: TGTGCCAGCCTCCGCGGTGGGGAGACCCAGTACTTC
j_call: TRBJ2-7; clone_size: NA; d_call: TRBD1; v_call: TRBV13; cdr3_length: 16; cdr3_aa: CASSQGPGQPAYEQYF; cdr3_nt: TGTGCCAGCAGCCAGGGGCCGGGACAGCCTGCCTACGAGCAGTACTTC
j_call: TRBJ1-4; clone_size: NA; d_call: TRBD1; v_call: TRBV10-1; cdr3_length: 19; cdr3_aa: CAVTGLLDRGRRWNEKLFF; cdr3_nt: TGCGCCGTCACTGGTTTATTGGACAGGGGGCGGAGGTGGAATGAAAAACTGTTTTTT
j_call: TRBJ2-3; clone_size: NA; d_call: TRBD2; v_call: TRBV7-3; cdr3_length: 17; cdr3_aa: CASSLASGGASTDTQYF; cdr3_nt: TGTGCCAGCAGCTTAGCTAGCGGGGGGGCGAGCACAGATACGCAGTATTTT
j_call: TRBJ2-7; clone_size: NA; d_call: TRBD1; v_call: TRBV20-1; cdr3_length: 11; cdr3_aa: CSAWTGYEQYF; cdr3_nt: TGCAGTGCTTGGACAGGGTACGAGCAGTACTTC
j_call: TRBJ2-5; clone_size: NA; d_call: TRBD2; v_call: TRBV4-3; cdr3_length: 19; cdr3_aa: CASSHSVGTSGRSGETQYF; cdr3_nt: TGCGCCAGCAGCCACTCGGTTGGGACTAGCGGGAGAAGTGGAGAGACCCAGTACTTC
j_call: TRBJ2-5; clone_size: NA; d_call: NA; v_call: TRBV27; cdr3_length: 14; cdr3_aa: CASSLLGALETQYF; cdr3_nt: TGTGCCAGCAGTTTATTAGGGGCTCTAGAGACCCAGTACTTC